This TCR beta chain was captured in a study of T cells in Graves' hyperthyroidism and ophthalmopathy (dated by TCRdb to between 2019 and 2020). Background on the whole study: Peripheral blood was collected at initial diagnosis, before any treatment. To identify distinguishing TCR V-J signatures, a discovery cohort of about a hundred patients was used, comprising 43 with Graves' ophthalmopathy and some 60 with stable Graves' hyperthyroidism. Prospective prediction of ophthalmopathy was tested in an independent validation cohort of 18 to 20 hyperthyroidism patients and 17 patients who later progressed to ophthalmopathy. The 100 discovery patients were randomly split 7:3 into training and test sets. In about 6 Graves' hyperthyroidism patients, the study also compared T-cell repertoires from thyroid tissue with T-cell repertoires from blood. After blood sampling, hyperthyroidism patients were treated with methimazole at a starting dose of 30 mg daily, and ophthalmopathy patients were treated with high-dose intravenous methylprednisolone. According to the paper, TCR Vbeta CDR3 sequencing was carried out on over 130 peripheral blood samples, which came from around 43 ophthalmopathy, about 75 hyperthyroidism and around 17 progressor patients.

The research as a whole found: In cross-validation, a model built on a 13 V-J signature told ophthalmopathy apart from stable hyperthyroidism with approximately 90% sensitivity and around 84% specificity, and in testing the same model reached 80%/75%. Most expanded thyroid clonotypes (frequency above 0.001) were also detected in blood, a finding suggesting that blood repertoires may reflect thyroid immune responses. Sample size was not statistically predetermined, and investigators were not blinded to group allocation. In validation, the model predicted progression to ophthalmopathy a median of 6.5 months before onset, with about 67% sensitivity and about 72% specificity.

The CDR3 spans 11 residues, from the cysteine through the phenylalanine. The DNA shown is the 33-base CDR3, in frame from base 1. Trimming removed 2 bases from V and 4 bases from J, leaving 3 bases between the germline ends. Via the germline V gene, CDR1 is SGDLS and CDR2 YYNGEE. In this sample, this clonotype turned up many times. Its cognate antigen has yet to be identified. No base-level quality is on record; no much larger clone is a single base apart. The TCR beta CDR3 regions were amplified from the RNA transcripts. The first round of RT-PCR for the TCR CDR3 was performed with the HTBI primer set and the Qiagen OneStep RT-PCR kit. The libraries were constructed in a second round of multiplex PCR and then size-selected and purified. Paired-end sequencing of the libraries was performed with 100 bp reads on an Illumina HiSeq2000. Under the source paper's analysis protocol: SOAPnuke was used to process the raw data, throwing out any read that contained adapters or uncalled bases, had a mean Phred below 15, or lacked an exact constant-primer or identifier match. COPE v1.2.5 was used to merge the high-quality paired reads, and each unique nucleotide sequence was defined as a clonotype. MiTCR v1.1 was used to align clonotypes to the IMGT TRBV, TRBD and TRBJ reference segments. The analysis was restricted to V-J combinations with a frequency above 0.0001, which together covered just over 99% of the repertoires. The TCS score was defined as F50 (clonal expansion) divided by E x V (chaos), with BLOSUM62-based TCRdist calculated between CDR3 peptides within each V-J. Welch's t-statistics and random forest reduced around 550 V-J features to around 14, which were used in a naive Bayes classifier (R e1071). TCRdb reran the public reads through fastp at Q25 and MiXCR, keeping productive beta chains. Records with the same CDR3 protein are collapsed into one entry carrying the most frequent genes and DNA. Clone size and V and J calls follow TCRdb, not the original study. This sample lists nearly 600,000 distinct CDR3 sequences; approximately 15% were detected once. Of the sample, 5.8% falls within the top ten clones.

Hyperthyroidism patients were newly diagnosed, with disease duration under 2 months, and aged 18 to 65 years. Patients with uncontrolled infections, other autoimmune diseases, pregnancy or lactation were excluded. Clinical symptoms, serum thyroxine and TRAb, thyroid ultrasound, and orbital computed tomography formed the basis for the diagnoses. For progressor patients, blood was drawn at the first diagnosis of hyperthyroidism, before any ophthalmopathy symptoms had appeared. PBMCs were isolated from about 10 ml of fresh peripheral blood by Ficoll-Paque density gradient centrifugation. Progressor patients were defined as those initially diagnosed with Graves' hyperthyroidism in whom ophthalmopathy developed during follow-up. Trizol reagent was used to extract total RNA, and RNA quality was then checked on an Agilent 2100 Bioanalyzer.

The chain uses TRBV9 and TRBJ1-2, with the D gene too uncertain to name. The origin of this receptor is a woman aged 25 to 39 with Graves' hyperthyroidism that later progressed to Graves' ophthalmopathy. Input material: blood. The sequence in DNA is TGTGCCAGCAGCGTGGGCTATGGCTACACCTTC. Its protein product is CASSVGYGYTF.